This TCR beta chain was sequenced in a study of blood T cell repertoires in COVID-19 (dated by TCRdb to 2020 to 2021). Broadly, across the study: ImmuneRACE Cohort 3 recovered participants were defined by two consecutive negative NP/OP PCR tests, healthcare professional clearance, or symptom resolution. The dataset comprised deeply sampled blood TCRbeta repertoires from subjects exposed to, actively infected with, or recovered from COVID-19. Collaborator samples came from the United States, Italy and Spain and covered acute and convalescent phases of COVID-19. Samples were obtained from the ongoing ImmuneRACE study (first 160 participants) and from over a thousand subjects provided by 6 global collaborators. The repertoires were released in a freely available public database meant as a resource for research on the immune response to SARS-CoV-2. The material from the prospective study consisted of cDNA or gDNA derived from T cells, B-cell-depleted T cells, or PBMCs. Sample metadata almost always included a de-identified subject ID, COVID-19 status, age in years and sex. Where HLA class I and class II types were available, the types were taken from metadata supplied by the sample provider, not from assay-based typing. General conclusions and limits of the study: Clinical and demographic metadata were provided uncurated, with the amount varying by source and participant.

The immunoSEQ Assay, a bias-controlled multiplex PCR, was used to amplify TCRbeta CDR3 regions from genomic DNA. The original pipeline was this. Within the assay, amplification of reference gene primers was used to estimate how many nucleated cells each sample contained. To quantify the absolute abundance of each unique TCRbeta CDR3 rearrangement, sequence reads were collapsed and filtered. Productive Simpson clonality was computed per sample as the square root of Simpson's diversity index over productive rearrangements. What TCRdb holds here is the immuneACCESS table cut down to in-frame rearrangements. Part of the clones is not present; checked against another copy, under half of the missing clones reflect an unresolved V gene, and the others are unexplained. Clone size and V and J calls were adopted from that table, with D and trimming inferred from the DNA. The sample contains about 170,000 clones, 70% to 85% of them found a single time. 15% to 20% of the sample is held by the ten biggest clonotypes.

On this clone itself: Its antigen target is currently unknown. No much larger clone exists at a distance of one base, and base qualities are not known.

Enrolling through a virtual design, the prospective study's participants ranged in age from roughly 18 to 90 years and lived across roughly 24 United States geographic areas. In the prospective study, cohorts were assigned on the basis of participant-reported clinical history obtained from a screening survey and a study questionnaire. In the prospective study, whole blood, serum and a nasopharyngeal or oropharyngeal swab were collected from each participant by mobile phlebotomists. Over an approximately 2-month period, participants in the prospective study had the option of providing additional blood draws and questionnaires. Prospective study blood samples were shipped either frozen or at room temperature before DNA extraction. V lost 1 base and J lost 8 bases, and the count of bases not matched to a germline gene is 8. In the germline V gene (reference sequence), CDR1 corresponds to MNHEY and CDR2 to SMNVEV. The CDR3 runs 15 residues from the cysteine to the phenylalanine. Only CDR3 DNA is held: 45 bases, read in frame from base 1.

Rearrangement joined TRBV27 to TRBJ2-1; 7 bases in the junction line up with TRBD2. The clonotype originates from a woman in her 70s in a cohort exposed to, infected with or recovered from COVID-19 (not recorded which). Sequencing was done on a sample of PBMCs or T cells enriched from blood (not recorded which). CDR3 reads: CASSLWLAAGHEQFF. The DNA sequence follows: TGTGCCAGCAGTTTATGGCTAGCGGCAGGCCATGAGCAGTTCTTC.